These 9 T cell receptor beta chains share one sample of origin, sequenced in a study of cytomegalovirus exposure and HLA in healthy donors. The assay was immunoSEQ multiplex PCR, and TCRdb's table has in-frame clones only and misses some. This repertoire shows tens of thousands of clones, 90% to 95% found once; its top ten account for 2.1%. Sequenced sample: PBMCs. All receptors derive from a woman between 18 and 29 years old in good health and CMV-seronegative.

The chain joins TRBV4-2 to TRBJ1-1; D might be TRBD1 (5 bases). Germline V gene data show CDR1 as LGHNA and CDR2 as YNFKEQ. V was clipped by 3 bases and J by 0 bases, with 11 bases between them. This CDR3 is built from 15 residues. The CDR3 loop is CASSHSQDMNTEAFF. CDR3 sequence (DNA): TGTGCCAGCAGCCACTCCCAGGACATGAACACTGAAGCTTTCTTT.

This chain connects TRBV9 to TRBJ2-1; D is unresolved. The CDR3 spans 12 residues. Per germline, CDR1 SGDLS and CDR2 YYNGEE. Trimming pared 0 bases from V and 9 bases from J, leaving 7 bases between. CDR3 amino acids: CASSVGASEQFF. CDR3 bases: TGTGCCAGCAGCGTAGGCGCAAGTGAGCAGTTCTTC. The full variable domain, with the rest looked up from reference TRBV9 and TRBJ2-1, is DSGVTQTPKHLITATGQRVTLRCSPRSGDLSVYWYQQSLDQGLQFLIQYYNGEERAKGNILERFSAQQFPDLHSELNLSSLELGDSALYFCASSVGASEQFFGPGTRLTVL.

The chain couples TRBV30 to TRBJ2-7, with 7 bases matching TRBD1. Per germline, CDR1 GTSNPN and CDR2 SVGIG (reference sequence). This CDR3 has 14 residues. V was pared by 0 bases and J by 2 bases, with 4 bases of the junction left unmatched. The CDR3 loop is CAWSVRQGPYEQYF. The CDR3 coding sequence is TGTGCCTGGAGTGTACGACAGGGCCCCTACGAGCAGTACTTC.

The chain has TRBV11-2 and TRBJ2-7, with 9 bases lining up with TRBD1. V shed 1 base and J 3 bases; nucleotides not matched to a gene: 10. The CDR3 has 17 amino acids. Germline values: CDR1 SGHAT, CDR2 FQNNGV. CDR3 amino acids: CASSLGGQGRVYYEQYF. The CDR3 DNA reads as TGTGCCAGCAGCTTAGGGGGACAGGGTAGGGTTTACTACGAGCAGTACTTC. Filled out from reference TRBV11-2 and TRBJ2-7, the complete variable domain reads EAGVAQSPRYKIIEKRQSVAFWCNPISGHATLYWYQQILGQGPKLLIQFQNNGVVDDSQLPKDRFSAERLKGVDSTLKIQPAKLEDSAVYLCASSLGGQGRVYYEQYFGPGTRLTVT.

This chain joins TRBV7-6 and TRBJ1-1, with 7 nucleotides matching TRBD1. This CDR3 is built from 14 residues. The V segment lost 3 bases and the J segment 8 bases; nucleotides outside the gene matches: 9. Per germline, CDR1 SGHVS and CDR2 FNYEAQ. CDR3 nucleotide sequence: TGTGCCAGCAGCTTGGAGCCGACAGGGCCCGAAGCTTTCTTT. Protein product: CASSLEPTGPEAFF.

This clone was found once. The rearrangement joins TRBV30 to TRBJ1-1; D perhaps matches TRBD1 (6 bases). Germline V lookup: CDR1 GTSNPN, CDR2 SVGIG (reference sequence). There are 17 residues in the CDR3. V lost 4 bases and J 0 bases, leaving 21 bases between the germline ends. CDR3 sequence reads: CAWIPLLPGQLNTEAFF. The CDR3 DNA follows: TGTGCCTGGATTCCATTATTACCGGGACAACTGAACACTGAAGCTTTCTTT.

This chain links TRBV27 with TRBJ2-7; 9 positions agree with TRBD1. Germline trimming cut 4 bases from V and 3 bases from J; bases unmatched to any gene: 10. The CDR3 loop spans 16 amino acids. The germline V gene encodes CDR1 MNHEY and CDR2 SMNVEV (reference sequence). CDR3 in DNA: TGTGCCAGCAGTTCAATCATATCGGGACAGGGCTACGAGCAGTACTTC. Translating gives CASSSIISGQGYEQYF.

The CDR3: CSERTGDGEQYF. In DNA form, the CDR3 reads TGCAGCGAGCGGACAGGGGACGGGGAGCAGTACTTC. The chain links TRBV29-1 to TRBJ2-7; 9 positions agree with TRBD1. Unmatched junction bases numbered 8, after V lost 7 bases and J lost 7 bases. This CDR3 has 12 amino acids. Germline V gene lookup returns CDR1 SQVTM and CDR2 ANQGSEA.

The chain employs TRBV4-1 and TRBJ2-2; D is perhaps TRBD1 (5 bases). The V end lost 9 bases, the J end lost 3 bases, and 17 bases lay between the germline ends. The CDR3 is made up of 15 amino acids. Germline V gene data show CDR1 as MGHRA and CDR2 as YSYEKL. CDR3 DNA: TGCGCCAGTCACAGGAGTTCGATGGACACCGGGGAGCTGTTTTTT. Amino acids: CASHRSSMDTGELFF.